Listed below are T cell receptor beta chains from one sample, sequenced in a study of T cells in Graves' hyperthyroidism and ophthalmopathy. TCRdb re-derived calls from the multiplex PCR reads in MiXCR, one entry per CDR3 protein. This table holds about 690,000 distinct CDR3 sequences, approximately 15% found once. Sequenced material: blood. Receptor source: a man between 45 and 60 years old with Graves' hyperthyroidism. CDR3s include the opening cysteine and the closing phenylalanine or tryptophan. The order of the fields is clone size, D gene, J gene, V gene, CDR3 protein, CDR3 DNA. A D gene is named only where the DNA matches it firmly. Size values are once, few and many counts, or a class for expanded clones, and some rows have none.

many | TRBD1 | TRBJ1-3 | TRBV30 | CAWRGQGTGNTIYF | TGTGCCTGGAGGGGACAGGGGACTGGAAACACCATATATTTT
. | . | TRBJ1-4 | TRBV5-1 | CASSLGTTNEKLFF | TGCGCCAGCAGCCTCGGGACAACTAATGAAAAACTGTTTTTT
few | . | TRBJ2-1 | TRBV6-5 | CASSSQGWSEQFF | TGTGCCAGCAGTTCTCAGGGATGGAGTGAGCAGTTCTTC
. | . | TRBJ1-2 | TRBV2 | CASSERGSNYGYTF | TGTGCCAGCAGTGAAAGGGGGTCTAACTATGGCTACACCTTC
few | TRBD2 | TRBJ2-5 | TRBV7-2 | CASSWEGLSIETQYF | TGTGCCAGCAGCTGGGAGGGACTGTCGATAGAGACCCAGTACTTC
. | TRBD1 | TRBJ1-3 | TRBV3-1 | CASCPGTGGSSSGNTIYF | TGTGCCAGCTGCCCCGGGACAGGGGGTTCGTCCTCTGGAAACACCATATATTTT
few | . | TRBJ2-3 | TRBV2 | CASSEEGPGWADTQYF | TGTGCCAGCAGTGAAGAGGGCCCAGGTTGGGCAGATACGCAGTATTTT
. | TRBD1 | TRBJ2-5 | TRBV6-4 | CASSKRQGAGETQYF | TGTGCCAGCAGTAAAAGACAGGGGGCAGGGGAGACCCAGTACTTC
many | . | TRBJ2-3 | TRBV9 | CASSVRDRRLTDTQYF | TGTGCCAGCAGCGTCCGGGACCGTAGACTCACAGATACGCAGTATTTT
. | . | TRBJ1-2 | TRBV28 | CASSSREPGYTF | TGTGCCAGCAGTTCCCGGGAACCTGGCTACACCTTC
. | TRBD1 | TRBJ2-2 | TRBV19 | CASSIRGLDGELFF | TGTGCCAGTAGTATCAGGGGGCTTGACGGGGAGCTGTTTTTT
few | . | TRBJ1-1 | TRBV30 | CAWDYGGTEAFF | TGTGCCTGGGACTATGGGGGCACTGAAGCTTTCTTT
few | . | TRBJ1-2 | TRBV11-2 | CASSPIGGKSNYGYTF | TGTGCCAGCAGCCCAATAGGGGGGAAATCTAACTATGGCTACACCTTC
few | . | TRBJ2-7 | TRBV19 | CASSAAEAYEQYF | TGTGCCAGTAGTGCCGCGGAAGCCTACGAGCAGTACTTC
many | . | TRBJ2-7 | TRBV5-6 | CASSLRATGALYEQYF | TGTGCCAGCAGCTTGAGGGCTACGGGGGCGCTCTACGAGCAGTACTTC
. | . | TRBJ1-3 | TRBV20-1 | CSASGKVSGNTIYF | TGCAGTGCTAGCGGCAAAGTCTCTGGAAACACCATATATTTT
few | TRBD2 | TRBJ2-3 | TRBV6-1 | CASRPGLADTDTQYF | TGTGCCAGCAGACCGGGACTAGCGGACACAGATACGCAGTATTTT
many | . | TRBJ2-1 | TRBV6-2/TRBV6-3 | CASSYWNNEQFF | TGTGCCAGCAGTTACTGGAACAATGAGCAGTTCTTC
many | TRBD2 | TRBJ2-1 | TRBV29-1 | CSVTYPRGLATDEQFF | TGCAGCGTGACATACCCTCGCGGACTAGCGACCGATGAGCAGTTCTTC
many | TRBD1 | TRBJ2-6 | TRBV6-1 | CASSPTGFSSGANVLTF | TGTGCCAGCAGTCCGACAGGGTTCTCCTCTGGGGCCAACGTCCTGACTTTC
. | TRBD2 | TRBJ2-1 | TRBV27 | CASSAQLAPLYNEQFF | TGTGCCAGCAGTGCCCAACTAGCGCCGCTTTACAATGAGCAGTTCTTC
. | . | TRBJ1-1 | TRBV29-1 | CSVELGLNTEAFF | TGCAGCGTTGAACTGGGGTTGAACACTGAAGCTTTCTTT
many | TRBD1 | TRBJ2-4 | TRBV11-2 | CASSWAGTENIQYF | TGTGCCAGCAGCTGGGCCGGGACAGAAAACATTCAGTACTTC
. | TRBD2 | TRBJ2-3 | TRBV9 | CASSVETTSGRDVTQYF | TGTGCCAGCAGCGTAGAAACGACTAGCGGGAGGGACGTTACGCAGTATTTT
many | . | TRBJ2-1 | TRBV28 | CASSSAYNEQFF | TGTGCCAGCAGTTCCGCCTACAATGAGCAGTTCTTC
many | TRBD1 | TRBJ2-1 | TRBV14 | CASSQDLTGGNEQFF | TGTGCCAGCAGCCAAGATTTAACAGGGGGTAATGAGCAGTTCTTC
few | TRBD1 | TRBJ1-1 | TRBV27 | CASSPGTGLEAFF | TGTGCCAGCAGTCCCGGGACAGGACTTGAAGCTTTCTTT
. | TRBD1 | TRBJ1-4 | TRBV28 | CASSRRSDRSLPNEKLFF | TGTGCCAGCTCACGCCGCTCGGACAGGAGCCTTCCTAATGAAAAACTGTTTTTT
few | TRBD2 | TRBJ2-7 | TRBV9 | CASSSGLAGARSSYEQYF | TGTGCCAGCAGCTCAGGACTAGCGGGAGCCCGTAGCTCCTACGAGCAGTACTTC
many | . | TRBJ2-5 | TRBV10-3 | CAIRTGPSQETQYF | TGTGCCATCAGGACGGGACCAAGCCAGGAGACCCAGTACTTC
few | TRBD2 | TRBJ2-7 | TRBV4-3 | CASSQGLAGAYRDYEQYF | TGCGCCAGCAGCCAAGGACTAGCGGGAGCCTACCGAGACTACGAGCAGTACTTC
few | TRBD1 | TRBJ2-3 | TRBV3-1 | CASSQDLRTGYTDTQYF | TGTGCCAGCAGCCAAGATCTTAGGACAGGGTACACAGATACGCAGTATTTT
many | TRBD1 | TRBJ2-7 | TRBV12-3/TRBV12-4 | CASSGTAEQYF | TGTGCCAGCAGTGGGACAGCCGAGCAGTACTTC
few | . | TRBJ1-1 | TRBV27 | CASRMGTEAFF | TGTGCCAGCAGGATGGGAACTGAAGCTTTCTTT
few | TRBD1 | TRBJ2-1 | TRBV6-2/TRBV6-3 | CASEKGQFWNEQFF | TGTGCCAGCGAAAAGGGACAGTTTTGGAATGAGCAGTTCTTC
. | . | TRBJ1-5 | TRBV19 | CASSIQGAPGQSQHF | TGTGCCAGTAGTATACAGGGAGCCCCTGGACAGTCCCAGCATTTT
many | . | TRBJ2-1 | TRBV30 | CAWSVTDEQFF | TGTGCCTGGAGTGTAACCGATGAGCAGTTCTTC
. | . | TRBJ1-5 | TRBV24-1 | CATSDLRDVWGNQPQHF | TGTGCCACCAGTGATTTGCGAGATGTTTGGGGCAATCAGCCCCAGCATTTT
. | TRBD1 | TRBJ2-7 | TRBV6-1 | CASSDRTGGTYEQYF | TGTGCCAGCAGTGACAGGACAGGGGGCACGTACGAGCAGTACTTC
many | . | TRBJ1-2 | TRBV12-3/TRBV12-4 | CASSRGQGYTF | TGTGCCAGCAGTCGGGGCCAGGGCTACACCTTC
few | . | TRBJ1-2 | TRBV24-1 | CATSDPARDYGYTF | TGTGCCACCAGTGATCCAGCCAGGGACTATGGCTACACCTTC
. | TRBD1 | TRBJ2-4 | TRBV5-1 | CASRRQGASKNIQYF | TGCGCCAGCAGAAGACAGGGGGCATCCAAAAACATTCAGTACTTC
few | . | TRBJ2-3 | TRBV4-1 | CASSQDKEGDTQYF | TGCGCCAGCAGCCAGGATAAAGAGGGGGATACGCAGTATTTT
many | . | TRBJ1-4 | TRBV6-5 | CASSYLATVTNEKLFF | TGTGCCAGCAGTTACTTGGCAACAGTCACTAATGAAAAACTGTTTTTT
few | . | TRBJ2-6 | TRBV6-1 | CASSESIGGSISSGANVLTF | TGTGCCAGCAGTGAATCAATTGGGGGGTCGATCAGCTCTGGGGCCAACGTCCTGACTTTC
. | . | TRBJ2-1 | TRBV5-1 | CASSLATTIQQFF | TGCGCCAGCAGCTTGGCCACGACGATTCAGCAGTTCTTC
many | . | TRBJ1-5 | TRBV4-1 | CASSQDQRQPQHF | TGCGCCAGCAGCCAAGACCAACGTCAGCCCCAGCATTTT
many | TRBD2 | TRBJ2-1 | TRBV28 | CASSQLAGEQFF | TGTGCCAGCAGTCAACTAGCGGGGGAGCAGTTCTTC
many | . | TRBJ1-2 | TRBV12-3/TRBV12-4 | CASSGGHNYGYTF | TGTGCCAGCAGTGGGGGTCATAACTATGGCTACACCTTC
many | . | TRBJ2-5 | TRBV20-1 | CSAEGTSRLQYF | TGCAGTGCTGAGGGGACAAGTAGGCTCCAGTACTTC
many | . | TRBJ2-1 | TRBV7-2 | CASSPGTPIPNEQFF | TGTGCCAGCAGCCCCGGGACTCCGATCCCCAATGAGCAGTTCTTC
. | . | TRBJ2-3 | TRBV30 | CAWSTDPTDTQYF | TGTGCCTGGTCGACCGATCCTACCGATACGCAGTATTTT
few | . | TRBJ2-7 | TRBV7-9 | CASSLRANEQYF | TGTGCCAGCAGCTTAAGGGCGAACGAGCAGTACTTC